These 11 T cell receptor beta chains share one sample of origin, sequenced in a study of OX40 agonist ivuxolimab in advanced cancers. The assay was immunoSEQ multiplex PCR, and TCRdb's table has in-frame clones only and misses some. This sample yields tens of thousands of clones, of which approximately 81% are seen a single time; less than 2% belongs to the top ten. Sequenced here: CD4+ or CD8+ T cells sorted from blood, sampled in a trial of the OX40 agonist ivuxolimab. Receptor source: an adult with an advanced solid tumor such as melanoma, head and neck, liver or kidney cancer.

The chain joins TRBV5-4 to TRBJ2-3; a weak D match, TRBD1 (5 bases). Deletions cut 3 bases from V and 3 bases from J, with 11 bases between. The CDR3 is made up of 14 amino acids. In germline, CDR1 is SGHNT, CDR2 YYREEE (reference sequence). The CDR3 spells CASSSLQGTDTQYF. Written as DNA, the CDR3 is TGTGCCAGCAGCTCGCTGCAGGGAACAGATACGCAGTATTTT.

This clone was recorded a few times. The chain uses TRBV25-1 and TRBJ2-7; D is undetermined. Trimming pared 6 bases from V and 3 bases from J, leaving 6 bases between. In germline, CDR1 is MGHDK, CDR2 SYGVNS. This CDR3 is 11 amino acids long. The CDR3 DNA is TGTGCCAGCAGACTTAACTACGAGCAGTACTTC. Its translation: CASRLNYEQYF.

This clone was counted between two and nine times. This chain joins TRBV19 and TRBJ2-7, with a possible D match to TRBD2 (6 bases). V dropped 5 bases and J dropped 0 bases, with 11 bases sitting between them. The V gene's germline CDR1 is LNHDA and CDR2 SQIVND (reference sequence). This CDR3 comprises 14 residues. The CDR3 spells CASSQAGSSYEQYV. The CDR3, as DNA: TGTGCCAGTAGTCAAGCGGGTAGCTCCTACGAGCAGTACGTC.

The CDR3 is CASSVGALPGGGEETQYF. The CDR3 region has the DNA TGTGCCAGCAGCGTAGGAGCACTACCGGGAGGGGGGGAAGAGACCCAGTACTTC. The rearrangement joins TRBV9 to TRBJ2-5, with 8 bases identical to TRBD2. CDR1 SGDLS and CDR2 YYNGEE come from the germline V gene. V shed 0 bases and J 3 bases; nucleotides not matched to a gene: 13. The CDR3 is 18 amino acids.

In nucleotides, the CDR3 is TGTGCCATCAGTGAGTCGGATTACGAGCAGTACTTC. Encoded protein: CAISESDYEQYF. The J gene is TRBJ2-5, the V gene TRBV10-3; no reliable D call. TRBJ2-7 matches the DNA end more closely, so the J call is doubtful. The germline gives CDR1 ENHRY, CDR2 SYGVKD. The CDR3 extends over 12 amino acids.

The CDR3 bases are TGTGCCAGTAGTATAGACAGACAGGGAAGGAGCGGCTACACCTTC. This gives the protein CASSIDRQGRSGYTF. V gene TRBV19 combines with J gene TRBJ1-2; 7 bases line up with TRBD1. The germline CDR1 and CDR2 sequences are LNHDA and SQIVND (reference sequence). After removal of 0 bases from V and 8 bases from J, the junction contained 9 bases not matched to a gene. CDR3 length: 15 residues.

This clone was counted only a few times. The CDR3 is CASSPSGQIYQPQHF. CDR3 DNA: TGCGCCAGCAGCCCGTCGGGACAGATATATCAGCCCCAGCATTTT. V usage is TRBV4-1 and J usage is TRBJ1-5; 7 positions match TRBD1. Germline V gene lookup returns CDR1 MGHRA and CDR2 YSYEKL. V dropped 4 bases and J dropped 5; count of bases not matched to a gene: 8. There are 15 residues in the CDR3.

The J gene is TRBJ1-4, the V gene TRBV6-6; D ambiguous. Trimming removed 0 bases at V and 6 bases at J, with 11 bases between. The CDR3 extends over 15 amino acids. The V gene's germline CDR1 is MNHNY and CDR2 SVGAGI (reference sequence). DNA of the CDR3: TGTGCCAGCAGTTACTCCGGAGCCAATGATGAAAAACTGTTTTTT. Encoded protein: CASSYSGANDEKLFF.

The V gene is TRBV5-1, the J gene TRBJ2-1; D ambiguous. This CDR3 spans 14 amino acids. Germline assignment: CDR1 SGHRS and CDR2 YFSETQ. The germline V and J ends were trimmed by 3 bases and 4 bases, with 11 bases remaining between them. The CDR3 DNA reads as TGCGCCAGCAGCTCCACTGTGGCATACAATGAGCAGTTCTTC. Residues: CASSSTVAYNEQFF.

The rearrangement uses TRBV19 and TRBJ2-7; tentatively, D is TRBD1 or TRBD2 (5 bases each). V was cut by 5 bases and J by 0 bases, with 14 bases left in between. The CDR3 spans 15 residues. The germline V gene encodes CDR1 LNHDA and CDR2 SQIVND (reference sequence). The CDR3 region has the DNA TGTGCCAGTAGTCCCCGGGACGGGGTCTCCTACGAGCAGTACTTC. Translated: CASSPRDGVSYEQYF.

This clone was found a few times. The rearrangement links TRBV5-6 to TRBJ2-1; D may be TRBD1 or TRBD2 (5 bases each). V lost 5 bases and J 8 bases, leaving 23 bases between the germline ends. In germline, CDR1 is SGHDT, CDR2 YYEEEE. The CDR3 consists of 16 residues. Written as DNA, the CDR3 is TGTGCCAGCAGTTCGAATCAGGGACCCTCAGCAGATGAGCAGTTCTTC. Translating gives CASSSNQGPSADEQFF.